What follows are 20 T cell receptor beta chains derived from one specimen sequenced in a study of blood T cell repertoires in COVID-19. Assay used: immunoSEQ multiplex PCR; TCRdb lists only in-frame clones, some missing. Here the sample spans roughly 140,000 clones, around 81% being singletons. Sequencing was carried out using peripheral blood. These receptors all stem from a woman in her 50s with acute or convalescent COVID-19.

V and J are TRBV7-2 and TRBJ2-7; TRBD2 is a possible D gene (6 bases). The CDR3 length is 15 residues. Germline V CDR1 and CDR2: SGHTA, FQGNSA. V was shortened by 0 bases and J by 4 bases, with 13 bases between the two germline ends. CDR3: CASSLAGGVGYEQYF. CDR3 nucleotide sequence: TGTGCCAGCAGCTTAGCCGGGGGAGTTGGTTACGAGCAGTACTTC.

This rearrangement joins TRBV21-1 to TRBJ2-2; the D call in the table, TRBD1, was not verified against the DNA. TRBV21-1 is an annotated pseudogene. The CDR3 consists of 15 residues. The CDR3, as DNA: TGTGCCAGCAGTGACAGGGGCGCTGACACCGGGGAGCTGTTTTTT. Protein: CASSDRGADTGELFF.

The chain recombines TRBV10-3 with TRBJ2-2; 9 nucleotides agree with TRBD1. Germline V gives CDR1 ENHRY, CDR2 SYGVKD. Trimming at V came to 8 bases and at J to 7 bases, leaving 5 bases not matched to a gene. This CDR3 spans 13 amino acids. The DNA of the CDR3 is TGTGCCATCGGGACAGGGAGAGGCGGGGAGCTGTTTTTT. This gives the protein CAIGTGRGGELFF.

The rearrangement links TRBV6-2 or TRBV6-3 to TRBJ2-3, with TRBD2 matching 8 bases. The germline V gene encodes CDR1 MNHEY and CDR2 SVGEGT. The CDR3 consists of 18 residues. The ends lost 2 bases at V and 2 bases at J; junction bases unmatched: 12. The CDR3 reads CASSYPSQAGGSTDTQYF. As DNA, the CDR3 is TGTGCCAGCAGTTACCCCTCTCAGGCGGGGGGATCCACAGATACGCAGTATTTT.

This clone was seen just once. The rearrangement joins TRBV6-5 to TRBJ1-3, with TRBD1 identical over 8 bases. Germline V lookup: CDR1 MNHEY, CDR2 SVGAGI. V was clipped by 6 bases and J by 4 bases; unmatched bases: 8. The length of the CDR3 is 15 residues. CDR3 bases: TGTGCCAGCAGGGAGCAGGGGGCCGGCGGAAACACCATATATTTT. Its protein product is CASREQGAGGNTIYF.

This sequence joins TRBV9 and TRBJ2-1, with a weak D call TRBD2 (6 bases). The CDR3 is 16 residues long. Looked up from germline, CDR1 is SGDLS and CDR2 is YYNGEE. The V end was cut by 0 bases, the J end by 4 bases, with 14 bases between. CDR3 sequence: CASSVVASGSYNEQFF. The DNA of the CDR3 is TGTGCCAGCAGCGTAGTTGCCAGCGGGTCTTACAATGAGCAGTTCTTC.

This clone was recorded only once. V usage is TRBV6-2 or TRBV6-3 and J usage is TRBJ1-1, with a tentative D call TRBD1 (5 bases). Germline V gene data show CDR1 as MNHEY and CDR2 as SVGEGT. V was pared by 2 bases and J by 3 bases, with 7 bases between. The CDR3 covers 13 residues. The DNA of the CDR3 is TGTGCCAGCAGTTACGTCAGGGACACTGAAGCTTTCTTT. Protein product: CASSYVRDTEAFF.

The chain is built from TRBV28 and TRBJ1-5; perhaps TRBD1 as D (6 bases). Germline V gives CDR1 MDHEN, CDR2 SYDVKM. This CDR3 region has 17 residues. The V end lost 6 bases, the J end lost 4 bases, and 22 bases lay between the germline ends. CDR3 amino acids: CASSSLILGRGNQPQHF. The CDR3 nucleotides read TGTGCCAGCAGCTCACTAATTCTCGGCAGGGGAAATCAGCCCCAGCATTTT.

V usage is TRBV19 and J usage is TRBJ1-2, with a possible D match to TRBD1 (5 bases). V lost 6 bases and J lost 3, with 8 bases in between. This CDR3 spans 12 amino acids. Germline values: CDR1 LNHDA, CDR2 SQIVND (reference sequence). CDR3 nucleotide sequence: TGTGCCAGTAGGGCAGGGTACTATGGCTACACCTTC. Protein product: CASRAGYYGYTF.

The chain carries TRBV19 and TRBJ2-1; D is uncertain. With 6 bases removed from V and 10 bases from J, the gap between germline ends came to 10 bases. CDR3 length equals 11 residues. Per germline, CDR1 LNHDA and CDR2 SQIVND (reference sequence). For the CDR3, the DNA is TGTGCCAGTAGGCTCCCGCGCGAGCAGTTCTTC. It is translated as CASRLPREQFF.

There are a few counts of this clone. The same CDR3 arises from other DNA sequences in this sample as well. The rearrangement uses TRBV7-2 and TRBJ2-1; TRBD2 might be the D (7 bases). CDR3 length: 17 residues. Germline CDR1 and CDR2: SGHTA and FQGNSA. V lost 1 base, J lost 0 bases, and 13 bases lay in between. The CDR3 loop is CASSLVGGLSSYNEQFF. Written as DNA, the CDR3 is TGTGCCAGCAGCTTAGTCGGGGGGCTGAGCTCCTACAATGAGCAGTTCTTC.

CDR3 in amino acids: CASSFQEALGEKLFF. CDR3 bases: TGTGCCAGCTCATTCCAAGAGGCTCTCGGGGAAAAACTGTTTTTT. The V and J genes are TRBV18 and TRBJ1-4; D remains ambiguous. The CDR3 length is 15 residues. The V gene's germline CDR1 is KGHSH and CDR2 LQKENI. The V end lost 5 bases, the J end lost 8 bases, and 18 bases lay between the germline ends.

The chain joins TRBV7-4 to TRBJ1-5, with D unresolved. CDR1 and CDR2 from the germline V gene are SGHVT and SQSDAQ. Trimming removed 1 base at V and 1 base at J, with 8 bases between. The CDR3 consists of 15 residues. The CDR3 DNA is TGTGCCAGCAGCTTAGTGACACCAAGCAATCAGCCCCAGCATTTT. Encoded protein: CASSLVTPSNQPQHF.

This chain uses TRBV5-4 with TRBJ2-2; TRBD1 agrees at 11 bases. Per germline, CDR1 SGHNT and CDR2 YYREEE (reference sequence). The CDR3 totals 16 residues. Losses at the gene ends were 1 base for V and 6 bases for J; bases not matched to a gene: 5. Here the CDR3 reads CASSLWGQGVAGELFF. In DNA, the CDR3 is TGTGCCAGCAGCTTGTGGGGACAGGGGGTAGCCGGGGAGCTGTTTTTT. Complete variable domain (other parts from reference TRBV5-4 and TRBJ2-2): ETGVTQSPTHLIKTRGQQVTLRCSSQSGHNTVSWYQQALGQGPQFIFQYYREEENGRGNFPPRFSGLQFPNYSSELNVNALELDDSALYLCASSLWGQGVAGELFFGEGSRLTVL.

This clone has only a few counts. The V gene is TRBV5-1, the J gene TRBJ2-1; maybe TRBD1 (7 bases). With 2 bases removed from V and 0 bases from J, the gap between germline ends came to 15 bases. The CDR3 length is 17 residues. Germline V lookup: CDR1 SGHRS, CDR2 YFSETQ. CDR3 coding DNA: TGCGCCAGCAGCTTTCAGGGGGGCCCGAGCTCCTACAATGAGCAGTTCTTC. This gives the protein CASSFQGGPSSYNEQFF. The entire variable domain, with the rest obtained from reference TRBV5-1 and TRBJ2-1, is as follows: KAGVTQTPRYLIKTRGQQVTLSCSPISGHRSVSWYQQTPGQGLQFLFEYFSETQRNKGNFPGRFSGRQFSNSRSEMNVSTLELGDSALYLCASSFQGGPSSYNEQFFGPGTRLTVL.

The chain joins TRBV7-3 to TRBJ2-1; 7 bases align to TRBD1. Germline CDR1 SGHTA, CDR2 FQGTGA. There are 15 residues in the CDR3. With V trimmed by 6 bases and J by 5 bases, 10 bases remained unmatched. CDR3 DNA: TGTGCCAGCAGGCCACCCGGGACAGAGGACAATGAGCAGTTCTTC. This translates into CASRPPGTEDNEQFF.

The chain employs TRBV12-3 or TRBV12-4 and TRBJ1-1; possibly TRBD1 for D (6 bases). The CDR3 is made up of 13 amino acids. V was clipped by 2 bases and J by 5 bases, with 9 bases between them. Here the CDR3 reads CASSLKGGTEAFF. The CDR3, as DNA: TGTGCCAGCAGTTTAAAGGGGGGGACTGAAGCTTTCTTT.

The CDR3, as DNA: TGTGCCTGGAGTGTAAGGGGCCTAATGAACACTGAAGCTTTCTTT. Its translation is CAWSVRGLMNTEAFF. This sequence joins TRBV30 and TRBJ1-1; the D gene is possibly TRBD1 (5 bases). V was cut by 0 bases and J by 0 bases, with 11 bases left in between. CDR3 length equals 15 residues. The germline gives CDR1 GTSNPN, CDR2 SVGIG (reference sequence). The variable domain in full, with the rest retrieved from reference TRBV30 and TRBJ1-1, is SQTIHQWPATLVQPVGSPLSLECTVEGTSNPNLYWYRQAAGRGLQLLFYSVGIGQISSEVPQNLSASRPQDRQFILSSKKLLLSDSGFYLCAWSVRGLMNTEAFFGQGTRLTVV.

The V and J genes are TRBV5-1 and TRBJ2-2; 10 positions match TRBD1. After removal of 1 base from V and 8 bases from J, the junction contained 5 bases not matched to a gene. CDR1 and CDR2 (germline): SGHRS, YFSETQ. The CDR3 covers 15 residues. The CDR3 protein is CASSLMRQGAGELFF. Written as DNA, the CDR3 is TGCGCCAGCAGCTTGATGCGACAGGGGGCTGGGGAGCTGTTTTTT.

This sequence joins TRBV7-9 and TRBJ1-6; 8 bases agree with TRBD1. The J segment lost 13 bases and the V segment lost 7 bases, leaving 12 bases of the junction unmatched. The CDR3 covers 14 residues. The germline V gene has CDR1 SEHNR and CDR2 FQNEAQ (reference sequence). The CDR3 region is CASTFTSTGAPLHF. Here the CDR3 DNA reads TGTGCCAGCACCTTTACCTCGACAGGGGCCCCCCTCCACTTT.